Listed here is a single T cell receptor beta chain. Its antigen is still unknown. The tumor samples were collected prior to definitive surgery or chemotherapy. The data are from a study of high-grade serous ovarian cancer treatment subgroups. As for the study in general: Mean per sample: around 14,000 reads, 6,500 to 9,000 unique TCR beta rearrangements.

V shed 6 bases and J 0 bases; nucleotides not matched to a gene: 3. Per germline, CDR1 MNHNS and CDR2 SASEGT. The CDR3 has 15 residues. Sequenced by immunoSEQ multiplex PCR; TCRdb stores in-frame clones only, minus some. The sample has around 20,000 clones, 75% seen once. Findings of the study overall: Repertoire similarity ranged roughly 0.1 to 0.85 between tumors of one patient. Higher neoantigen levels went with greater TCR clonal relatedness.

Sequencing used tumor tissue. The gene calls are TRBV6-1 and TRBJ2-3, with 10 bases that match TRBD2. This clonotype originated in a human donor with high-grade serous ovarian cancer. Here the CDR3 DNA reads TGTGCCAGCAGAGAGACTAGCGGGAGCACAGATACGCAGTATTTT. It yields the protein CASRETSGSTDTQYF.